The sequence of this T cell receptor beta chain was determined in a study of blood T cells in healthy people across ages. Study information: Roughly one uniquely barcoded beta molecule per two T cells was captured.

It was with a sample-barcoded 5' primer and a J-beta primer mix that a second PCR of about 7 to 12 cycles was run. From the 5' RACE reads, TCRdb called clonotypes with MiXCR, one entry per CDR3 protein. This repertoire shows about 720,000 distinct CDR3 sequences, 22% found once; its top ten account for around a fifth. CDR3 length equals 16 residues. CDR1 and CDR2 (germline): SEHNR, FQNEAQ (reference sequence). Staff drew roughly 10 milliliters of peripheral blood from each donor. The specimen was blood. V gene TRBV7-9 combines with J gene TRBJ2-7, with 8 nucleotides matching TRBD2. The end of the DNA aligns better with TRBJ2-1, so the J call may be wrong. The receptor comes from a man in his sixties or seventies in good health. For the CDR3, the DNA is TGTGCCAGCAGCGCTCAACGGGTAGCGGGGTTGTATGAGCAGTTCTTC. This codes for CASSAQRVAGLYEQFF.